These 16 T cell receptor beta chains came from one sample sequenced in a study of regulatory T cells in long-lasting Graves disease. HTBI primers from iRepertoire and Arm-PCR of CDR3 regions yielded the TCR beta libraries. One entry per CDR3 protein results from TCRdb running MiXCR on the multiplex PCR reads. The sample shows roughly 520,000 distinct CDR3 sequences, approximately 12% of them seen only once. Time point described: newly diagnosed GD, antithyroid drugs for less than 3 months. The authors made the TCR library using RNA they extracted from PBMCs. These records were also assigned to another study, of T cells in Graves' hyperthyroidism and ophthalmopathy.

The specimen was peripheral blood mononuclear cells (PBMCs), collected at new diagnosis, from a patient treated with antithyroid drugs. Receptor source: a young woman with Graves disease.

This clonotype has at least ten counts. This chain links TRBV24-1 with TRBJ2-1; a weak D match, TRBD2 (5 bases). The CDR3 runs 13 residues. Germline lookup yields CDR1 KGHDR and CDR2 SFDVKD. Trimming removed 3 bases at V and 9 bases at J, with 11 bases between. CDR3 in DNA: TGTGCCACCAGTGATCCTGGACTCAGTGAGCAGTTCTTC. Its protein product is CATSDPGLSEQFF.

This clonotype was detected ten times or more. The chain carries TRBV24-1 and TRBJ2-5; possibly TRBD1 for D (5 bases). V was shortened by 2 bases and J by 0 bases, with 9 bases between the two germline ends. The germline V gene encodes CDR1 KGHDR and CDR2 SFDVKD. The CDR3 spans 15 residues. The CDR3: CATSDSTVYQETQYF. The CDR3 DNA is TGTGCCACCAGTGATTCGACAGTCTACCAAGAGACCCAGTACTTC.

This clonotype has just a few counts. This rearrangement joins TRBV28 to TRBJ2-2; D is tentatively TRBD1 or TRBD2 (6 bases each). The germline V gene encodes CDR1 MDHEN and CDR2 SYDVKM. The V end lost 5 bases, the J end lost 4 bases, and 17 bases lay between the germline ends. The CDR3 is made up of 16 amino acids. The CDR3 loop is CASSAGQWGGTGELFF. In DNA form, the CDR3 reads TGTGCCAGCAGTGCCGGACAGTGGGGAGGCACCGGGGAGCTGTTTTTT. The whole variable domain, filled in from reference TRBV28 and TRBJ2-2, reads DVKVTQSSRYLVKRTGEKVFLECVQDMDHENMFWYRQDPGLGLRLIYFSYDVKMKEKGDIPEGYSVSREKKERFSLILESASTNQTSMYLCASSAGQWGGTGELFFGEGSRLTVL.

This clonotype showed up many times. The genes are TRBV28 and TRBJ2-7; 8 nucleotides line up with TRBD2. Germline assignment: CDR1 MDHEN and CDR2 SYDVKM. V dropped 3 bases and J dropped 3; count of bases not matched to a gene: 7. The CDR3 is 15 residues long. The DNA of the CDR3 is TGTGCCAGCAGTTTCGTCGGGACTAGAGTCTACGAGCAGTACTTC. Translation gives CASSFVGTRVYEQYF.

The V and J genes are TRBV19 and TRBJ2-1, with 13 bases fitting TRBD2. V was clipped by 7 bases and J by 6 bases; unmatched bases: 3. Germline CDR1 and CDR2: LNHDA and SQIVND (reference sequence). The CDR3 length is 14 residues. The CDR3 sequence: CASKGLAGSNEQFF. CDR3 sequence (DNA): TGTGCCAGTAAGGGACTAGCGGGAAGCAATGAGCAGTTCTTC.

This clonotype came up many times. The J gene is TRBJ2-1, the V gene TRBV30, with D perhaps matching TRBD2 (5 bases). The CDR3 has 10 residues. Germline assignment: CDR1 GTSNPN and CDR2 SVGIG (reference sequence). V lost 6 bases, J lost 9 bases, and 9 bases lay in between. The CDR3 loop is CACAGGEQFF. For the CDR3, the DNA is TGTGCCTGTGCCGGAGGTGAGCAGTTCTTC.

Many counts were recorded for this clonotype. The chain recombines TRBV28 with TRBJ1-2, with a weak D call TRBD1 (6 bases). Germline CDR1 MDHEN, CDR2 SYDVKM. There are 13 residues in the CDR3. Trimming cost V 10 bases and J 0 bases, with 12 bases left between them. The chain's CDR3 is CATMRDTNYGYTF. CDR3 DNA: TGTGCCACAATGCGGGACACTAACTATGGCTACACCTTC.

This clonotype occurred many times. An end of the junction differs from the germline gene, which may be a read error. V and J are TRBV6-1 and TRBJ2-1; tentatively, D is TRBD1 (6 bases). This CDR3 contains 15 residues. CDR1 MNHNS and CDR2 SASEGT come from the germline V gene. The CDR3 spells CASSEGGWGYNEQFF. CDR3 DNA sequence: TGTGCCAGCAGCGAAGGGGGTTGGGGCTACAATGAGCAGTTCTTC.

Ten or more counts support this clonotype. This chain connects TRBV19 to TRBJ2-7; 10 nucleotides align to TRBD1. This CDR3 comprises 14 residues. Per the germline V gene, CDR1 is LNHDA and CDR2 is SQIVND (reference sequence). V lost 5 bases, J lost 5 bases, and 6 bases stayed unmatched. CDR3 residues: CASSHRDRGNEQYF. CDR3 in DNA: TGTGCCAGTAGTCACCGGGACAGGGGAAACGAGCAGTACTTC.

In its sample, this clonotype was seen a few times. The chain joins TRBV2 to TRBJ2-7; 10 bases align to TRBD2. The germline V gene has CDR1 SNHLY and CDR2 FYNNEI. The CDR3 length is 14 residues. V lost 8 bases to trimming and J lost 6 bases; unmatched junction nucleotides: 10. The CDR3 spells CASGALAGAGEQYF. The CDR3 coding sequence is TGTGCCAGCGGAGCCCTAGCGGGAGCTGGCGAGCAGTACTTC.

This clonotype was counted ten times or more. The rearrangement uses TRBV25-1 and TRBJ1-4; TRBD1 aligns across 9 bases. J was trimmed by 6 bases and V by 1 base; bases with no gene match: 3. Germline assignment: CDR1 MGHDK and CDR2 SYGVNS. The CDR3 spans 15 residues. The CDR3 coding sequence is TGTGCCAGCAGTGAATCCGGGACAGGGCATGAAAAACTGTTTTTT. Its protein product is CASSESGTGHEKLFF.

This clonotype was recorded at least ten times. This chain uses TRBV25-1 with TRBJ2-7, with D perhaps assigned TRBD1 or TRBD2 (5 bases each). CDR3 length: 15 amino acids. From germline, CDR1 is MGHDK and CDR2 SYGVNS. V was pared by 9 bases and J by 0 bases, with 18 bases between. The CDR3 here is CASRWWGRVSYEQYF. In nucleotides, the CDR3 is TGTGCCAGTCGTTGGTGGGGACGAGTCTCCTACGAGCAGTACTTC.

The V and J genes are TRBV28 and TRBJ2-7, with 7 positions matching TRBD2. Germline assignment: CDR1 MDHEN and CDR2 SYDVKM. V gave up 3 bases and J gave up 3 bases; unmatched junction bases: 5. The CDR3 consists of 14 residues. CDR3 DNA: TGTGCCAGCAGTTTTTACCAGCGGGGCTACGAGCAGTACTTC. As protein: CASSFYQRGYEQYF.

This clonotype has ten or more counts. This chain connects TRBV11-2 to TRBJ2-1, with TRBD2 matching 9 bases. CDR1 is SGHAT and CDR2 is FQNNGV in the germline V gene. The trim removed 5 bases at V and 4 bases at J, leaving 9 bases unmatched. This CDR3 is 16 amino acids long. In DNA form, the CDR3 reads TGTGCCAGCAGCCAAGAGAAGACTAGCGGATACAATGAGCAGTTCTTC. Protein sequence: CASSQEKTSGYNEQFF.

In its sample, this clonotype was seen many times. CDR3 nucleotides: TGTGCCACCAGTGATTTATGGGGAGATTCACCCCTCCACTTT. The encoded protein is CATSDLWGDSPLHF. The chain links TRBV24-1 to TRBJ1-6; D is ambiguous. The CDR3 totals 14 residues. CDR1 and CDR2 (germline): KGHDR, SFDVKD. Trimming took 1 base from V and 8 from J, leaving 8 bases between them.

This clonotype was detected many times. V usage is TRBV27 and J usage is TRBJ2-7; TRBD1 or TRBD2 may be the D gene (5 bases each). Germline-derived CDR1 and CDR2 are MNHEY and SMNVEV (reference sequence). The CDR3 totals 17 residues. Trimming shortened V by 5 bases and J by 5 bases, and 25 bases separated the two germline ends. The CDR3 coding sequence is TGTGCCAGCAGTCCGCTTTTATTTTGGGGGAGTATCGACGAGCAGTACTTC. Its translation is CASSPLLFWGSIDEQYF.